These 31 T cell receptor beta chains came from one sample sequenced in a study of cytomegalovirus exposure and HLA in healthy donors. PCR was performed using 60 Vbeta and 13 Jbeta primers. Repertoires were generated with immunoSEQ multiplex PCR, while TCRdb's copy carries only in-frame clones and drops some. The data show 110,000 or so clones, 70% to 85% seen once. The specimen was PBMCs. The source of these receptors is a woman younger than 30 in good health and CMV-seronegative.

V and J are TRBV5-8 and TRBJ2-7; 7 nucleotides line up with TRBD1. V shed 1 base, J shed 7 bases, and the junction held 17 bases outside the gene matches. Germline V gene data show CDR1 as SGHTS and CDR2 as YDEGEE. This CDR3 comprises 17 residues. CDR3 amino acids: CASSLFSRRQGGGEQYF. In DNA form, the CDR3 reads TGTGCCAGCAGCTTGTTCTCCCGGAGACAGGGTGGGGGAGAGCAGTACTTC.

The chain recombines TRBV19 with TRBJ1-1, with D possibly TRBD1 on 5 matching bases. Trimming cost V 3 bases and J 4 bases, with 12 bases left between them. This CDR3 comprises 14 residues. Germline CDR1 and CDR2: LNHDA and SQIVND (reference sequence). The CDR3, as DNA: TGTGCCAGTAGTATGTCGTTCGGGGGCACTGAAGCTTTCTTT. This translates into CASSMSFGGTEAFF.

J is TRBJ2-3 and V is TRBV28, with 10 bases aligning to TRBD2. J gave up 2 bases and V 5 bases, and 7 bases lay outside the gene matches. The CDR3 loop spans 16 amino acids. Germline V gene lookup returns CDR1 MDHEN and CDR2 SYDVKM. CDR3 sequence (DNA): TGTGCCAGCAGTGCCCCACTAGCGGGGCCCACAGATACGCAGTATTTT. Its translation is CASSAPLAGPTDTQYF. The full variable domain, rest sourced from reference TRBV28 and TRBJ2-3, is DVKVTQSSRYLVKRTGEKVFLECVQDMDHENMFWYRQDPGLGLRLIYFSYDVKMKEKGDIPEGYSVSREKKERFSLILESASTNQTSMYLCASSAPLAGPTDTQYFGPGTRLTVL.

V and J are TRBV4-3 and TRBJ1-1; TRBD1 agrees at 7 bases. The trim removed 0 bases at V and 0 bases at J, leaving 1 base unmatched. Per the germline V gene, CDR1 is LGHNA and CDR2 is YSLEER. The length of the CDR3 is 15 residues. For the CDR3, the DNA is TGCGCCAGCAGCCAAGAGGACAGGATGAACACTGAAGCTTTCTTT. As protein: CASSQEDRMNTEAFF.

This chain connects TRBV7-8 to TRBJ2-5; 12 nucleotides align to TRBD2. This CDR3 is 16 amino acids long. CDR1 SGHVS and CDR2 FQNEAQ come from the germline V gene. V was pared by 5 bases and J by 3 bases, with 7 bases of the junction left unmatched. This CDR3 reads CASSQKRLAGEETQYF. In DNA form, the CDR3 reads TGTGCCAGCAGCCAAAAACGACTAGCGGGGGAAGAGACCCAGTACTTC.

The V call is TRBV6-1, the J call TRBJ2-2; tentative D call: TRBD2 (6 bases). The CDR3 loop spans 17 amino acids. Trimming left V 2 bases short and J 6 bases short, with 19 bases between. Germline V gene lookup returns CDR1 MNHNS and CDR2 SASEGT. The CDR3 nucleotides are TGTGCCAGCAGTGAACTAGCGCCCTATAGAGGGGCCGGGGAGCTGTTTTTT. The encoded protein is CASSELAPYRGAGELFF.

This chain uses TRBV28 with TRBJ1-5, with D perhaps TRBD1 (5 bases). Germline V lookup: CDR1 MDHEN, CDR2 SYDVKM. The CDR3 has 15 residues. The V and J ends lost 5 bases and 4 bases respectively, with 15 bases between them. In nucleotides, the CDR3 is TGTGCCAGCAGTCCCCCCGGGGGGGGGAATCAGCCCCAGCATTTT. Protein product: CASSPPGGGNQPQHF. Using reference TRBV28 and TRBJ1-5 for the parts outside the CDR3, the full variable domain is DVKVTQSSRYLVKRTGEKVFLECVQDMDHENMFWYRQDPGLGLRLIYFSYDVKMKEKGDIPEGYSVSREKKERFSLILESASTNQTSMYLCASSPPGGGNQPQHFGDGTRLSIL.

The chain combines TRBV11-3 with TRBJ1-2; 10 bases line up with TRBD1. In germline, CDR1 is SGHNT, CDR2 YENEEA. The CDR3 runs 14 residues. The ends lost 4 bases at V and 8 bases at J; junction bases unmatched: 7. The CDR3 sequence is CASSSTTGGRGYTF. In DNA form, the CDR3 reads TGTGCCAGCAGCTCAACGACAGGGGGCAGGGGCTACACCTTC.

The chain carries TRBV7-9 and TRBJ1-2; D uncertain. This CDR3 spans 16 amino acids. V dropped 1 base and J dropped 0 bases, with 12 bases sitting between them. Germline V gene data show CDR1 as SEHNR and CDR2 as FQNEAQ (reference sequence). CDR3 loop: CASSLGRGVTNYGYTF. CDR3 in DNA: TGTGCCAGCAGCTTAGGTAGAGGAGTAACTAACTATGGCTACACCTTC.

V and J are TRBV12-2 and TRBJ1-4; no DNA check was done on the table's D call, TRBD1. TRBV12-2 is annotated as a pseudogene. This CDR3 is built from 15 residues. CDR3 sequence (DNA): TGTGCAAGTCGCCTCAGACAGGGGGCAGGTGAAAAACTGTTTTTT. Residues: CASRLRQGAGEKLFF.

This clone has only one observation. Here the CDR3 DNA reads TGTGCCAGCAGTGAGACGGACAGGGAGAGTCTTTCGGGCTATGGCTACACCTTC. Residues: CASSETDRESLSGYGYTF. This chain uses TRBV25-1 with TRBJ1-2; TRBD1 matches at 8 bases. The ends lost 3 bases at V and 4 bases at J; junction bases unmatched: 16. This CDR3 has 18 amino acids. Germline-derived CDR1 and CDR2 are MGHDK and SYGVNS.

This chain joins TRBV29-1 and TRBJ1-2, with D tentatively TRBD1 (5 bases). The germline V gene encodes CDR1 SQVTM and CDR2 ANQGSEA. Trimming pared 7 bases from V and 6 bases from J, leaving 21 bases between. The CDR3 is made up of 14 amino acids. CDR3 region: CSALNSQDGHGYTF. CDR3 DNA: TGCAGCGCCCTAAACTCACAGGACGGGCATGGCTACACCTTC.

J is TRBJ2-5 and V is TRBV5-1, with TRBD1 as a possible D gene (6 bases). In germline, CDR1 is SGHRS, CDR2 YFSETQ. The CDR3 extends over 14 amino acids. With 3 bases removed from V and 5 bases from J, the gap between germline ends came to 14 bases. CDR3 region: CASSWGGGQETQYF. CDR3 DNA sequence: TGCGCCAGCAGCTGGGGTGGGGGCCAGGAGACCCAGTACTTC.

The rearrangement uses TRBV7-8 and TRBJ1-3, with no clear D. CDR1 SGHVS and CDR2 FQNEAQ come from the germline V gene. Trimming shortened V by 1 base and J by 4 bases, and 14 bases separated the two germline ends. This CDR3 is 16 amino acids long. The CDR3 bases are TGTGCCAGCAGCTTAGTTATCTCGGGAGTGGGAAACACCATATATTTT. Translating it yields CASSLVISGVGNTIYF. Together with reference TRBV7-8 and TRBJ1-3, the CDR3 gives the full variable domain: GAGVSQSPRYKVAKRGQDVALRCDPISGHVSLFWYQQALGQGPEFLTYFQNEAQLDKSGLPSDRFFAERPEGSVSTLKIQRTQQEDSAVYLCASSLVISGVGNTIYFGEGSWLTVV.

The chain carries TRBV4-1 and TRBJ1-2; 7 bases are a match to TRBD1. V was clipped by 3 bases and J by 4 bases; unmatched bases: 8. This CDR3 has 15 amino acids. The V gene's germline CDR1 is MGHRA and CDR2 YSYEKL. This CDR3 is CASSQGEGAGYGYTF. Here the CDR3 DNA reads TGCGCCAGCAGCCAGGGTGAGGGGGCAGGCTATGGCTACACCTTC.

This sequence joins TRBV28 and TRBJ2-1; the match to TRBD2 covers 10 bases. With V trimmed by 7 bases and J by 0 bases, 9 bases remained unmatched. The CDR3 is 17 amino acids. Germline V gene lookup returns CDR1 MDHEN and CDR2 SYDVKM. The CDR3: CASTGTSVPSSYNEQFF. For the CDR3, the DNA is TGTGCCAGCACCGGGACTAGCGTACCAAGCTCCTACAATGAGCAGTTCTTC. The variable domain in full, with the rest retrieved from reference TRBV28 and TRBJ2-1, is DVKVTQSSRYLVKRTGEKVFLECVQDMDHENMFWYRQDPGLGLRLIYFSYDVKMKEKGDIPEGYSVSREKKERFSLILESASTNQTSMYLCASTGTSVPSSYNEQFFGPGTRLTVL.

Here the CDR3 DNA reads TGCGCCAGCAGCCTAACAGGTTATGGAAACACCATATATTTT. It translates to CASSLTGYGNTIYF. V usage is TRBV5-1 and J usage is TRBJ1-3; D is perhaps TRBD1 (5 bases). The CDR3 totals 14 residues. Trimming removed 4 bases from V and 3 bases from J, with 11 bases in between. Germline CDR1 and CDR2: SGHRS and YFSETQ.

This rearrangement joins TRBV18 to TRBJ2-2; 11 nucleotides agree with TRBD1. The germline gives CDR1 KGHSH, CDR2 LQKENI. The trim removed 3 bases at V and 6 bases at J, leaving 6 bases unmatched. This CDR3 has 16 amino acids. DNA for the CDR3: TGTGCCAGCTCACCCGGACAGGGGGCGTCGTCCGGGGAGCTGTTTTTT. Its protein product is CASSPGQGASSGELFF. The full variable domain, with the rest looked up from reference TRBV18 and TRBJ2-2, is NAGVMQNPRHLVRRRGQEARLRCSPMKGHSHVYWYRQLPEEGLKFMVYLQKENIIDESGMPKERFSAEFPKEGPSILRIQQVVRGDSAAYFCASSPGQGASSGELFFGEGSRLTVL.

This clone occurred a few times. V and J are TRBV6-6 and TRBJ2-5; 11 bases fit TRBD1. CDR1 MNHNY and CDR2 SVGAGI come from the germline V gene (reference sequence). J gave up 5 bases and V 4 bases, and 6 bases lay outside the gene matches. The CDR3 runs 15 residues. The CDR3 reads CASSSRTGGRETQYF. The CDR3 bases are TGTGCCAGCAGTTCGAGGACAGGGGGCAGGGAGACCCAGTACTTC.

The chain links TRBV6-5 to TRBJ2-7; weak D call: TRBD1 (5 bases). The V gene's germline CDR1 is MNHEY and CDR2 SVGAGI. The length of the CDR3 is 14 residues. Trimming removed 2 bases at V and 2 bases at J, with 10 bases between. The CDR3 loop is CASSYKGPPYEQYV. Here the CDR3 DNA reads TGTGCCAGCAGTTACAAGGGGCCCCCCTACGAGCAGTACGTC.

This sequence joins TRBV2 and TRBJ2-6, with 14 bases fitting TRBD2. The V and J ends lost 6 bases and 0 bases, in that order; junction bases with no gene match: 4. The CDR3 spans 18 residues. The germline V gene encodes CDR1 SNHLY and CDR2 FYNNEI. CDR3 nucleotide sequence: TGTGCCAGCAGCGGGACTAGCGGGAGACTCTCTGGGGCCAACGTCCTGACTTTC. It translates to CASSGTSGRLSGANVLTF.

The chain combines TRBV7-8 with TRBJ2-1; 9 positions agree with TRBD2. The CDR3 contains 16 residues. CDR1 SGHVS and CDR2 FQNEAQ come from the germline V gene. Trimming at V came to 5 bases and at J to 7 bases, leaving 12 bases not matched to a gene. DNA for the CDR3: TGTGCCAGCAGCGCCGGGACTGGGACTAGCTGGAATGAGCAGTTCTTC. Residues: CASSAGTGTSWNEQFF.

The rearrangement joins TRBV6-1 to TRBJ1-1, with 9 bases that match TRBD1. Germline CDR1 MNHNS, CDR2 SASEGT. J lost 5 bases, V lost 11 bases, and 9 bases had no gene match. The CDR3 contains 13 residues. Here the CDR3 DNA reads TGTGCCGGAAAGACAGGGGGTTGGACTGAAGCTTTCTTT. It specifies CAGKTGGWTEAFF.

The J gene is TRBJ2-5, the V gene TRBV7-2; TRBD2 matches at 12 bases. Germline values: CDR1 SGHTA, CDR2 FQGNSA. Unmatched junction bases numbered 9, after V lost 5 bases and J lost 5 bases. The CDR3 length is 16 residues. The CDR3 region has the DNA TGTGCCAGCAGCCCCCCAACTAGCGGGGGGCCGGAGACCCAGTACTTC. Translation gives CASSPPTSGGPETQYF.

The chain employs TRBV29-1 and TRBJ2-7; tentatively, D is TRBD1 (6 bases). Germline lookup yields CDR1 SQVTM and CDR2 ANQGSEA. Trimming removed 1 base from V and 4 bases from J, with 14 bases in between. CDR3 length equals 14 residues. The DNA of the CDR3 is TGCAGCGTTGAAGTGGTAGGACAGCTGTACGAGCAGTACTTC. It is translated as CSVEVVGQLYEQYF.

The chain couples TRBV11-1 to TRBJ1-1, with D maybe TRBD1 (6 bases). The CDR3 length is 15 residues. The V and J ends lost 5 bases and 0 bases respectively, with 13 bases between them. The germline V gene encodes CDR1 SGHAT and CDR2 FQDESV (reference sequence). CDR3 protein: CASSPRTAMNTEAFF. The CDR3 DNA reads TGTGCCAGCAGCCCCCGGACAGCCATGAACACTGAAGCTTTCTTT. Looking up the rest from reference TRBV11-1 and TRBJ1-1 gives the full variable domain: EAEVAQSPRYKITEKSQAVAFWCDPISGHATLYWYRQILGQGPELLVQFQDESVVDDSQLPKDRFSAERLKGVDSTLKIQPAELGDSAMYLCASSPRTAMNTEAFFGQGTRLTVV.

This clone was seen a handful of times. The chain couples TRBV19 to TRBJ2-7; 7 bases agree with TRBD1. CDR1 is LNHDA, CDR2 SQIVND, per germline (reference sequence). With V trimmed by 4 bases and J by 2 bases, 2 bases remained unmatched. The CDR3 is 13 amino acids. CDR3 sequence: CASSNRGTYEQYF. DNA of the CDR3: TGTGCCAGTAGTAACAGGGGCACCTACGAGCAGTACTTC. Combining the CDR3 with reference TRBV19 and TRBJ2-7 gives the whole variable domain DGGITQSPKYLFRKEGQNVTLSCEQNLNHDAMYWYRQDPGQGLRLIYYSQIVNDFQKGDIAEGYSVSREKKESFPLTVTSAQKNPTAFYLCASSNRGTYEQYFGPGTRLTVT.

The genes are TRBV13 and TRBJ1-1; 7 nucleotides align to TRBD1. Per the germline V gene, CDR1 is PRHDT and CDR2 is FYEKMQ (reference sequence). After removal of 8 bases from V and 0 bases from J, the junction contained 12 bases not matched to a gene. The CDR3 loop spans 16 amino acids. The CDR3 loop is CASLRKVGGLNTEAFF. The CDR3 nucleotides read TGTGCCAGCTTAAGGAAGGTAGGGGGCTTGAACACTGAAGCTTTCTTT.

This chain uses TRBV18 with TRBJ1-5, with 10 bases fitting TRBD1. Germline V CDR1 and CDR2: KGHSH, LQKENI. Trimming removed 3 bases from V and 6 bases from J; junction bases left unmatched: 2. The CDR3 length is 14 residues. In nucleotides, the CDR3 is TGTGCCAGCTCACCGACAGGGGGCGGTCAGCCCCAGCATTTT. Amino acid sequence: CASSPTGGGQPQHF.

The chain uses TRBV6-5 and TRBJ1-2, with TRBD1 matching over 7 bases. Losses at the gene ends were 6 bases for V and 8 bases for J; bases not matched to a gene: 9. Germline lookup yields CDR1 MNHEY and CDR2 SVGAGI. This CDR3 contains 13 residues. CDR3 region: CASRPDRAGGYTF. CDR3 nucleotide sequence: TGTGCCAGCAGACCCGACAGGGCTGGGGGCTACACCTTC.

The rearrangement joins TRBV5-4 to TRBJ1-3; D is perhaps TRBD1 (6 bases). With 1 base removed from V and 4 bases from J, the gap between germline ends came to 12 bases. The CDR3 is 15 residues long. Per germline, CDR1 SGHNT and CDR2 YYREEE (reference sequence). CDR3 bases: TGTGCCAGCAGCTTGAAGGGGGTGGAAGGAAACACCATATATTTT. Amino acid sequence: CASSLKGVEGNTIYF.